The 21 T cell receptor beta chains below all came from one sample that was sequenced in a study of Graves' ophthalmopathy and Graves' hyperthyroidism. The authors amplified TCR beta CDR3 regions, and they did so from RNA transcripts for repertoire sequencing. First-round RT-PCR relied on HTBI primers, and a second-round multiplex PCR came next. TCRdb fed the multiplex PCR reads into MiXCR, producing one record per CDR3 protein. The sample contains 1 million to 1.3 million distinct CDR3 sequences, about two fifths of which appear only once. Sample: peripheral blood or thyroid tissue (not recorded which). These receptors originate from an adult man with Graves' hyperthyroidism.

This clonotype was recorded at least ten times. The chain joins TRBV29-1 to TRBJ2-5; 8 positions agree with TRBD2. J gave up 3 bases and V 3 bases, and 6 bases lay outside the gene matches. The germline CDR1 and CDR2 sequences are SQVTM and ANQGSEA. The CDR3 totals 14 residues. The CDR3 loop reads CSVDVVAGKETQYF. Written as DNA, the CDR3 is TGCAGCGTTGATGTTGTAGCGGGGAAAGAGACCCAGTACTTC.

V is TRBV3-1 and J is TRBJ1-1; 7 nucleotides agree with TRBD1. CDR1 is LGHDT, CDR2 YNNKEL, per germline (reference sequence). The CDR3 contains 15 residues. After removal of 4 bases from V and 0 bases from J, the junction contained 5 bases not matched to a gene. The chain's CDR3 is CASSPVGTVNTEAFF. The CDR3 coding sequence is TGTGCCAGCAGCCCGGTGGGGACAGTGAACACTGAAGCTTTCTTT.

The rearrangement links TRBV7-2 to TRBJ2-7, with a tentative D call TRBD1 (6 bases). The CDR3 extends over 17 amino acids. Germline-derived CDR1 and CDR2 are SGHTA and FQGNSA. Trimming stripped 1 base from V and 2 bases from J, with 18 bases between. CDR3 protein: CASSLVGGWGAPYEQYF. Written as DNA, the CDR3 is TGTGCCAGCAGCTTAGTAGGGGGTTGGGGAGCCCCCTACGAGCAGTACTTC.

This clonotype appeared a few times. CDR3 DNA sequence: TGTGCCAGCAGGGACAGGTTAGAGACCCAGTACTTC. Translating gives CASRDRLETQYF. This chain uses TRBV6-5 with TRBJ2-5; the match to TRBD1 covers 7 bases. CDR1 and CDR2 from the germline V gene are MNHEY and SVGAGI. Unmatched junction bases numbered 2, after V lost 6 bases and J lost 4 bases. This CDR3 has 12 residues.

This chain connects TRBV10-3 to TRBJ1-1, with 11 bases aligning to TRBD1. The junction had 5 bases not matched to a gene; V was cut back by 7 bases and J by 1 base. The CDR3 contains 15 residues. Per germline, CDR1 ENHRY and CDR2 SYGVKD. DNA of the CDR3: TGTGCCATCATACCGGACAGGGGGCGGAACACTGAAGCTTTCTTT. This translates into CAIIPDRGRNTEAFF.

This clonotype has ten or more counts. The CDR3 sequence: CASGRRDAEAFF. As DNA, the CDR3 is TGTGCCAGCGGGCGGCGGGACGCTGAAGCTTTCTTT. The rearrangement uses TRBV9 and TRBJ1-1; D possibly corresponds to TRBD1 (5 bases). The ends were cut back, 7 bases at V and 6 bases at J, with 13 bases in the middle. CDR3 length equals 12 residues. Germline CDR1 is SGDLS and CDR2 is YYNGEE.

This clonotype was counted ten times or more. The chain combines TRBV7-8 with TRBJ2-7, with D perhaps given as TRBD1 or TRBD2 (7 bases each). Trimming left V 0 bases short and J 3 bases short, with 12 bases between. Per germline, CDR1 SGHVS and CDR2 FQNEAQ. This CDR3 region has 15 residues. The CDR3 nucleotides read TGTGCCAGCAGCTTAGCGAGCAGGGGGGGCTACGAGCAGTACTTC. Translation: CASSLASRGGYEQYF.

The chain uses TRBV4-1 and TRBJ1-2, with D unresolved. The CDR3 is made up of 13 amino acids. Between the trimmed V and J ends, which lost 6 bases and 5 bases, there was a span of 13 bases. The V gene's germline CDR1 is MGHRA and CDR2 YSYEKL. CDR3 sequence (DNA): TGCGCCAGCAGTCAGACGGTGGAGTATGGCTACACCTTC. Translating it yields CASSQTVEYGYTF.

The chain combines TRBV11-2 with TRBJ2-7; D is possibly TRBD1 or TRBD2 (6 bases each). The ends were cut back, 5 bases at V and 8 bases at J, with 13 bases in the middle. The CDR3 sequence is 12 residues long. Per germline, CDR1 SGHAT and CDR2 FQNNGV. CDR3 sequence reads: CASSLVGGQQYF. DNA of the CDR3: TGTGCCAGCAGCCTAGTAGGGGGGCAGCAGTACTTC.

V and J are TRBV10-3 and TRBJ2-7; no firm D call. Germline CDR1 and CDR2: ENHRY and SYGVKD. The CDR3 is 14 residues long. V dropped 11 bases and J dropped 5 bases, with 22 bases sitting between them. CDR3 bases: TGTGCCGGCAGTTACACGGACCGCGCCCACGAGCAGTACTTC. As protein: CAGSYTDRAHEQYF.

This chain uses TRBV11-2 with TRBJ1-4; D possibly corresponds to TRBD1 (5 bases). Germline assignment: CDR1 SGHAT and CDR2 FQNNGV. The CDR3 sequence is 16 residues long. Deletions cut 1 base from V and 5 bases from J, with 14 bases between. The CDR3 here is CASSLGVRAGNEKLFF. As DNA, the CDR3 is TGTGCCAGCAGCTTAGGAGTCAGGGCTGGCAATGAAAAACTGTTTTTT.

The chain joins TRBV2 to TRBJ1-2; tentatively, D is TRBD1 (5 bases). Trimming shortened V by 7 bases and J by 7 bases, and 28 bases separated the two germline ends. Germline lookup yields CDR1 SNHLY and CDR2 FYNNEI. CDR3 size: 17 residues. In DNA form, the CDR3 reads TGTGCCAGCAAGTTACTGACCCGGGGCAGCTTAGTCCCTGGCTACACCTTC. Translation: CASKLLTRGSLVPGYTF.

The chain has TRBV20-1 and TRBJ2-7, with D unclear. Germline V CDR1 and CDR2: DFQATT, SNEGSKA (reference sequence). V lost 3 bases and J lost 2, with 17 bases in between. This CDR3 is 15 amino acids long. CDR3 bases: TGCAGTGCTAGCGCGGCTACCGGTCACGCCTACGAGCAGTACTTC. It specifies CSASAATGHAYEQYF.

Worth noting for this clonotype: Its ends do not fully match the called genes, so a read error is possible. The J gene is TRBJ2-2, the V gene TRBV20-1, with D tentatively TRBD2 (5 bases). The CDR3 runs 15 residues. Germline CDR1 and CDR2: DFQATT and SNEGSKA (reference sequence). In nucleotides, the CDR3 is TGCAGTGCTATAACCTACCGCGGAACGGCCGGGGAGCTGTCTTTT. This sequence encodes CSAITYRGTAGELSF.

This clonotype was picked up many times. The V call is TRBV7-9, the J call TRBJ1-4; D call uncertain. The ends were cut back, 1 base at V and 7 bases at J, with 19 bases in the middle. The CDR3 is made up of 17 amino acids. The germline V gene encodes CDR1 SEHNR and CDR2 FQNEAQ (reference sequence). The CDR3 region has the DNA TGTGCCAGCAGCTTAGGGGTGGAAAGGACCCTTACTGAAAAACTGTTTTTT. Its translation is CASSLGVERTLTEKLFF.

This clonotype was counted at least ten times. The rearrangement uses TRBV6-6 and TRBJ1-2, with D possibly TRBD1 on 5 matching bases. The CDR3 extends over 12 amino acids. Germline V lookup: CDR1 MNHNY, CDR2 SVGAGI (reference sequence). Trimming left V 11 bases short and J 0 bases short, with 10 bases between. CDR3: CAGGGANYGYTF. DNA of the CDR3: TGTGCCGGGGGAGGGGCTAACTATGGCTACACCTTC.

This clonotype was picked up one time. V usage is TRBV10-2 and J usage is TRBJ2-5, with 7 nucleotides matching TRBD2. The CDR3 consists of 14 residues. Germline trimming cut 4 bases from V and 4 bases from J; bases unmatched to any gene: 6. The V gene's germline CDR1 is WSHSY and CDR2 SAAADI. This CDR3 reads CASSGGGYRETQYF. The DNA of the CDR3 is TGCGCCAGCAGTGGGGGGGGGTACCGAGAGACCCAGTACTTC.

The chain has TRBV7-6 and TRBJ1-4; TRBD1 matches at 7 bases. CDR3 length equals 14 residues. V was pared by 6 bases and J by 7 bases, with 8 bases of the junction left unmatched. Germline CDR1 SGHVS, CDR2 FNYEAQ. CDR3 in DNA: TGTGCCAGCAGAGACAGGGCTGGATCTGAAAAACTGTTTTTT. Its protein product is CASRDRAGSEKLFF.

The CDR3 is CASSVTRTSEETQYF. In DNA form, the CDR3 reads TGCGCCAGCAGCGTCACCAGGACTAGCGAAGAGACCCAGTACTTC. The chain joins TRBV5-1 to TRBJ2-5, with 9 bases that match TRBD2. From germline, CDR1 is SGHRS and CDR2 YFSETQ. V was pared by 4 bases and J by 3 bases, with 7 bases of the junction left unmatched. CDR3 length: 15 residues.

This clonotype was counted a few times. Given a much more abundant clone one base away, this may be a read error. This chain uses TRBV29-1 with TRBJ2-2; TRBD1 is a possible D gene (5 bases). The CDR3 extends over 12 amino acids. The germline gives CDR1 SQVTM, CDR2 ANQGSEA. CDR3 coding DNA: TGCGTTGGGGCCGGGAACACCGGGGAGCTGTTTTTT. The encoded protein is CVGAGNTGELFF.

This clonotype has just a few counts. The chain couples TRBV10-2 to TRBJ2-5; D is possibly TRBD2 (6 bases). Germline CDR1 WSHSY, CDR2 SAAADI. The CDR3 sequence is 14 residues long. Between the trimmed V and J ends, which lost 0 bases and 3 bases, there was a span of 8 bases. CDR3 nucleotides: TGCGCCAGCAGTGAGTCGATAGCGGAAGAGACCCAGTACTTC. It translates to CASSESIAEETQYF.